This is a list of T cell receptor beta chains from one sample in a study of T-cell reconstitution after alpha-beta-depleted transplantation in children. TCRdb called the PCR reads again in MiXCR, with one record for every CDR3 protein. The sample includes roughly 300,000 distinct CDR3 sequences, around 9.6% of them seen just once. Sequencing was performed on PBMCs from the stem cell graft donor, taken from the stem cell graft. These receptor sequences come from a human donor who donated a stem cell graft to a child with SCID. Each CDR3 is given with its conserved first and last residue. D genes are given only for firm matches. A clone size is listed for some rows: how often the clone was seen (once, few, many), or a class if it is expanded.

>TRBD1|15|few|TRBJ2-1|TRBV7-9
TGTGCCAGCAGCCACCGGGACAGGGGACCTCATGAGCAGTTCTTC
CASSHRDRGPHEQFF
>-|13|many|TRBJ2-3|TRBV18
TGTGCCAGCTCACTCGGACGCGCAGATACGCAGTATTTT
CASSLGRADTQYF
>-|15|many|TRBJ2-1|TRBV14
TGTGCCAGCAGCCAAGTGGGCTACTCCTACAATGAGCAGTTCTTC
CASSQVGYSYNEQFF
>-|14|-|TRBJ1-1|TRBV12-3/TRBV12-4
TGTGCCAGCAGTCCCCGGGACCCCAACACTGAAGCTTTCTTT
CASSPRDPNTEAFF
>-|15|-|TRBJ2-7|TRBV7-9
TGTGCCAGCAGCTTACCCGGACGGGACTCCTACGAGCAGTACTTC
CASSLPGRDSYEQYF
>-|16|few|TRBJ1-4|TRBV20-1
TGCAGTGCTAGAGGGACCCCGTGGGGGGCTAATGAAAAACTGTTTTTT
CSARGTPWGANEKLFF
>TRBD1|11|-|TRBJ1-2|TRBV29-1
TGCAGCGTCGGGACAGGGAACGGCTACACCTTC
CSVGTGNGYTF
>TRBD2|16|few|TRBJ2-1|TRBV6-1
TGTGCCAGCAGATTCAGACTAGCGGGGGGGAATAATGAGCAGTTCTTC
CASRFRLAGGNNEQFF
>-|11|-|TRBJ2-1|TRBV9
TGTGCCAGCAGTCGGGAAAATGAGCAGTTCTTC
CASSRENEQFF
>TRBD1|15|few|TRBJ1-5|TRBV27
TGTGCCAGCAGTTTATCGGGACAGGGTTACAAGCCCCAGCATTTT
CASSLSGQGYKPQHF
>-|12|many|TRBJ2-3|TRBV6-2/TRBV6-3
TGTGCCAGCAGTTACGCACTGAATACGCAGTATTTT
CASSYALNTQYF
>-|14|few|TRBJ2-3|TRBV6-5
TGTGCCAGCAGTTACTCGACAGTCACAGATACGCAGTATTTT
CASSYSTVTDTQYF
>-|13|-|TRBJ2-7|TRBV25-1
TGTGCCAGCAAGAGGTCAGGGTTCGGCGAGCAGTACTTC
CASKRSGFGEQYF
>-|14|-|TRBJ1-5|TRBV5-6
TGTGCCAGCAGCTTCTGGGCTAGCAATCAGCCCCAGCATTTT
CASSFWASNQPQHF
>TRBD2|15|many|TRBJ2-1|TRBV2
TGTGCCAGCACCCCACTAGCGGGAGCTTACAATGAGCAGTTCTTC
CASTPLAGAYNEQFF
>-|12|-|TRBJ2-5|TRBV6-2/TRBV6-3
TGTGCCAGCCGGGGCTACGGCGAGACCCAGTACTTC
CASRGYGETQYF
>-|15|many|TRBJ2-2|TRBV7-3
TGTGCCAGCAGCTTAGAGGGGACTAACACCGGGGAGCTGTTTTTT
CASSLEGTNTGELFF
>-|14|few|TRBJ1-6|TRBV5-1
TGCGCCAGCAGCCCGAGGGAGACCAATTCACCCCTCCACTTT
CASSPRETNSPLHF
>TRBD2|16|many|TRBJ2-3|TRBV12-3/TRBV12-4
TGTGCCAGCAGCTTGGGACTAGCGGGGGGCATTAGTACGCAGTATTTT
CASSLGLAGGISTQYF